One sample yielded the 32 T cell receptor beta chains listed below, sequenced in a study of blood T cell repertoires in COVID-19. Generated by immunoSEQ multiplex PCR, the TCRdb table keeps only in-frame clones and is missing some. The sample records about 260,000 clones, over 80% being singletons. Sequenced sample: peripheral blood. These receptors were obtained from a woman aged 40 to 55 who had recovered from COVID-19.

The V call is TRBV15, the J call TRBJ1-1, with D possibly matching TRBD1 (5 bases). V lost 7 bases and J 5 bases, leaving 14 bases between the germline ends. The CDR3 totals 13 residues. From germline, CDR1 is LNHNV and CDR2 YYDKDF (reference sequence). The chain's CDR3 is CATTFGGLTEAFF. The CDR3 DNA follows: TGTGCCACCACCTTCGGGGGGTTAACTGAAGCTTTCTTT.

The chain uses TRBV7-9 and TRBJ2-2, with D possibly being TRBD1 (5 bases). V was trimmed by 3 bases and J by 4 bases, leaving 18 bases between them. In germline, CDR1 is SEHNR, CDR2 FQNEAQ (reference sequence). The CDR3 has 17 amino acids. CDR3 coding DNA: TGTGCCAGCAGCTTTCAAGGAGCAGGGCTCGTCACCGGGGAGCTGTTTTTT. Protein product: CASSFQGAGLVTGELFF. The whole variable domain, remainder taken from reference TRBV7-9 and TRBJ2-2, is DTGVSQNPRHKITKRGQNVTFRCDPISEHNRLYWYRQTLGQGPEFLTYFQNEAQLEKSRLLSDRFSAERPKGSFSTLEIQRTEQGDSAMYLCASSFQGAGLVTGELFFGEGSRLTVL.

The chain has TRBV4-2 and TRBJ2-7, with 11 bases identical to TRBD2. The CDR3 is made up of 17 amino acids. Germline CDR1 is LGHNA and CDR2 is YNFKEQ. After removal of 1 base from V and 0 bases from J, the junction contained 5 bases not matched to a gene. CDR3 amino acids: CASSQALAGGFSYEQYF. CDR3 DNA sequence: TGTGCCAGCAGCCAAGCGCTAGCGGGGGGCTTCTCCTACGAGCAGTACTTC.

V is TRBV28 and J is TRBJ2-5; D possibly corresponds to TRBD1 (7 bases). Germline assignment: CDR1 MDHEN and CDR2 SYDVKM. The V end was cut by 6 bases, the J end by 2 bases, with 13 bases between. The CDR3 is 14 residues long. The CDR3 sequence: CASSGGGPQETQYF. As DNA, the CDR3 is TGTGCCAGCAGCGGAGGGGGCCCGCAAGAGACCCAGTACTTC.

The rearrangement uses TRBV6-5 and TRBJ2-1; D gene unclear. CDR3 length equals 16 residues. The germline gives CDR1 MNHEY, CDR2 SVGAGI. Trimming stripped 2 bases from V and 0 bases from J, with 11 bases between. CDR3 in DNA: TGTGCCAGCAGTTACCGTGGGCTGAGCTCCTACAATGAGCAGTTCTTC. Its translation is CASSYRGLSSYNEQFF.

The chain links TRBV2 to TRBJ2-3; 7 nucleotides align to TRBD2. The CDR3 loop spans 16 amino acids. The junction had 8 bases not matched to a gene; V was cut back by 1 base and J by 4 bases. CDR1 is SNHLY, CDR2 FYNNEI, per germline. The CDR3: CASSEVLAAPPDTQYF. The CDR3 region has the DNA TGTGCCAGCAGTGAAGTCCTAGCGGCCCCCCCAGATACGCAGTATTTT.

This chain joins TRBV5-1 and TRBJ2-7, with 10 nucleotides matching TRBD2. The CDR3 has 14 residues. With 6 bases clipped from V and 4 bases from J, the junction kept 7 bases outside the gene matches. Germline V gene sequence: CDR1 SGHRS, CDR2 YFSETQ. The CDR3 reads CASNRAGGSYEQYF. The CDR3, as DNA: TGCGCCAGCAATAGAGCGGGGGGGAGTTACGAGCAGTACTTC.

In regard to this clone: Within the sample, other DNA sequences also encode this same CDR3. The chain links TRBV5-1 to TRBJ2-5, with 8 nucleotides matching TRBD1. This CDR3 comprises 15 residues. The junction had 10 bases not matched to a gene; V was cut back by 7 bases and J by 2 bases. Per the germline V gene, CDR1 is SGHRS and CDR2 is YFSETQ. DNA for the CDR3: TGCGCCAGCTCTTATAGGACAGGGTATCAAGAGACCCAGTACTTC. Translation gives CASSYRTGYQETQYF.

The chain carries TRBV6-5 and TRBJ1-1; D gene uncertain. Trimming took 4 bases from V and 1 from J, leaving 10 bases between them. Germline V lookup: CDR1 MNHEY, CDR2 SVGAGI. The CDR3 spans 14 residues. For the CDR3, the DNA is TGTGCCAGCAGTTCCCTCTCGGGGAACACTGAAGCTTTCTTT. Translated, it gives CASSSLSGNTEAFF.

The chain carries TRBV9 and TRBJ2-7; tentatively, D is TRBD2 (6 bases). The V end lost 0 bases, the J end lost 4 bases, and 11 bases lay between the germline ends. Germline V gives CDR1 SGDLS, CDR2 YYNGEE. The CDR3 sequence is 14 residues long. For the CDR3, the DNA is TGTGCCAGCAGCGTAGGGTGGAGGGTTTACGAGCAGTACTTC. As protein: CASSVGWRVYEQYF.

This clone was counted a single time. The CDR3 region has the DNA TGCGCCAGCAGCCAAGGCCCAAGTGTGGGGACAGGAACGGGTGGCTACACCTTC. Translating gives CASSQGPSVGTGTGGYTF. This chain uses TRBV4-3 with TRBJ1-2; 8 nucleotides match TRBD1. Germline CDR1 LGHNA, CDR2 YSLEER. The CDR3 has 18 residues. V dropped 1 base and J dropped 7; count of bases not matched to a gene: 17.

This chain joins TRBV15 and TRBJ2-7; 9 bases are a match to TRBD1. The CDR3 sequence is 14 residues long. Unmatched junction bases numbered 5, after V lost 5 bases and J lost 3 bases. Germline V gives CDR1 LNHNV, CDR2 YYDKDF (reference sequence). CDR3 sequence: CATSEGQGRYEQYF. Here the CDR3 DNA reads TGTGCCACCAGCGAGGGACAGGGACGCTACGAGCAGTACTTC.

The J gene is TRBJ1-1, the V gene TRBV21-1; the table's TRBD1 call for D was not verified on the DNA. TRBV21-1 is a listed pseudogene. This CDR3 spans 13 amino acids. DNA for the CDR3: TGTGCCGGAAGAGACACAGAGAACACTGAAGCTTTCTTT. Translated, it gives CAGRDTENTEAFF.

The chain is built from TRBV2 and TRBJ2-3, with 8 bases aligning to TRBD2. The germline gives CDR1 SNHLY, CDR2 FYNNEI. Trimming took 11 bases from V and 1 from J; bases not matched to a gene: 8. This CDR3 comprises 14 residues. This CDR3 reads CASQPGGRTDTQYF. In DNA, the CDR3 is TGTGCCTCACAGCCGGGGGGGCGCACAGATACGCAGTATTTT.

The V call is TRBV5-1, the J call TRBJ1-6, with TRBD1 as a possible D gene (6 bases). With 4 bases removed from V and 4 bases from J, the gap between germline ends came to 15 bases. The CDR3 spans 16 residues. Germline V gives CDR1 SGHRS, CDR2 YFSETQ. CDR3 region: CASSPDGTSYNSPLHF. Here the CDR3 DNA reads TGCGCCAGCAGCCCGGACGGGACATCGTATAATTCACCCCTCCACTTT. The full variable domain, in which reference TRBV5-1 and TRBJ1-6 provide the parts outside the CDR3, is KAGVTQTPRYLIKTRGQQVTLSCSPISGHRSVSWYQQTPGQGLQFLFEYFSETQRNKGNFPGRFSGRQFSNSRSEMNVSTLELGDSALYLCASSPDGTSYNSPLHFGNGTRLTVT.

The rearrangement joins TRBV18 to TRBJ2-7; 8 bases line up with TRBD2. This CDR3 is 14 amino acids long. With 1 base clipped from V and 6 bases from J, the junction kept 5 bases outside the gene matches. Germline V lookup: CDR1 KGHSH, CDR2 LQKENI. CDR3 in DNA: TGTGCCAGCTCACCACAAGCGGGGGTTTTCGAGCAGTACTTC. It specifies CASSPQAGVFEQYF.

This clone was detected a few times. This chain joins TRBV11-2 and TRBJ1-6, with 8 bases identical to TRBD1. V lost 4 bases and J lost 10; bases outside the gene matches: 3. There are 13 residues in the CDR3. Germline CDR1 SGHAT, CDR2 FQNNGV. CDR3 in DNA: TGTGCCAGCAGCTCGCACAGGGGGTCACCCCTCCACTTT. It yields the protein CASSSHRGSPLHF.

This clone was found a few times. The V call is TRBV15, the J call TRBJ1-4; no clear D. Germline CDR1 and CDR2: LNHNV and YYDKDF (reference sequence). CDR3 size: 14 residues. The ends were cut back, 0 bases at V and 5 bases at J, with 7 bases in the middle. CDR3 residues: CATSRDPRNEKLFF. Here the CDR3 DNA reads TGTGCCACCAGCAGAGATCCCAGGAATGAAAAACTGTTTTTT. Drawing the rest from reference TRBV15 and TRBJ1-4, the complete variable domain is DAMVIQNPRYQVTQFGKPVTLSCSQTLNHNVMYWYQQKSSQAPKLLFHYYDKDFNNEADTPDNFQSRRPNTSFCFLDIRSPGLGDTAMYLCATSRDPRNEKLFFGSGTQLSVL.

The V and J genes are TRBV13 and TRBJ1-1, with TRBD1 as a possible D gene (6 bases). V shed 5 bases and J shed 10 bases, with 14 bases lying between them. In germline, CDR1 is PRHDT, CDR2 FYEKMQ (reference sequence). The CDR3 runs to 12 residues. Here the CDR3 reads CASSTSTGSAFF. CDR3 bases: TGTGCCAGCAGCACGTCGACAGGATCAGCTTTCTTT.

The chain combines TRBV5-4 with TRBJ2-5, with 8 bases matching TRBD1. The V gene end was trimmed by 0 bases and the J gene end by 5 bases; junction bases not matched to a gene: 6. CDR3 length equals 15 residues. Germline-derived CDR1 and CDR2 are SGHNT and YYREEE (reference sequence). The CDR3 region is CASSLGQGARETQYF. The CDR3 DNA sequence: TGTGCCAGCAGCTTGGGTCAGGGGGCGCGGGAGACCCAGTACTTC. Complete variable domain (other parts from reference TRBV5-4 and TRBJ2-5): ETGVTQSPTHLIKTRGQQVTLRCSSQSGHNTVSWYQQALGQGPQFIFQYYREEENGRGNFPPRFSGLQFPNYSSELNVNALELDDSALYLCASSLGQGARETQYFGPGTRLLVL.

V usage is TRBV6-5 and J usage is TRBJ1-6, with D unresolved. Germline V gene data show CDR1 as MNHEY and CDR2 as SVGAGI. Between the trimmed V and J ends, which lost 6 bases and 7 bases, there was a span of 10 bases. The CDR3 spans 13 residues. DNA for the CDR3: TGTGCCAGCAGGCCTGACACCAATTCACCCCTCCACTTT. This sequence encodes CASRPDTNSPLHF.

This clone has more than one count but fewer than ten. The J gene is TRBJ2-2, the V gene TRBV18, with D possibly matching TRBD1 (5 bases). Germline values: CDR1 KGHSH, CDR2 LQKENI. This CDR3 is 15 amino acids long. V was cut by 3 bases and J by 4 bases, with 12 bases left in between. CDR3 DNA sequence: TGTGCCAGCTCACCCCTAAGGCAGGGCACCGGGGAGCTGTTTTTT. Its translation is CASSPLRQGTGELFF. The full variable domain, completed using reference TRBV18 and TRBJ2-2, is NAGVMQNPRHLVRRRGQEARLRCSPMKGHSHVYWYRQLPEEGLKFMVYLQKENIIDESGMPKERFSAEFPKEGPSILRIQQVVRGDSAAYFCASSPLRQGTGELFFGEGSRLTVL.

The chain combines TRBV7-2 with TRBJ1-2; D is ambiguous. V lost 1 base to trimming and J lost 4 bases, with 10 bases between them. Per germline, CDR1 SGHTA and CDR2 FQGNSA. The CDR3 totals 14 residues. The CDR3 DNA reads as TGTGCCAGCAGCTTAGTAGGTCAGGTCTATGGCTACACCTTC. Residues: CASSLVGQVYGYTF. Based on the CDR3 plus reference TRBV7-2 and TRBJ1-2, the full variable domain is GAGVSQSPSNKVTEKGKDVELRCDPISGHTALYWYRQSLGQGLEFLIYFQGNSAPDKSGLPSDRFSAERTGGSVSTLTIQRTQQEDSAVYLCASSLVGQVYGYTFGSGTRLTVV.

Only one count was recorded for this clone. The V call is TRBV5-8, the J call TRBJ2-7, with D possibly being TRBD1 (6 bases). CDR3 size: 15 residues. In germline, CDR1 is SGHTS, CDR2 YDEGEE. Trimming pared 0 bases from V and 0 bases from J, leaving 10 bases between. This CDR3 is CASSLEQGLSYEQYF. As DNA, the CDR3 is TGTGCCAGCAGCTTGGAACAGGGCCTCTCCTACGAGCAGTACTTC. Full variable domain (outside the CDR3, taken from reference TRBV5-8 and TRBJ2-7): EAGVTQSPTHLIKTRGQQATLRCSPISGHTSVYWYQQALGLGLQFLLWYDEGEERNRGNFPPRFSGRQFPNYSSELNVNALELEDSALYLCASSLEQGLSYEQYFGPGTRLTVT.

The table lists this clone with a few counts. The chain employs TRBV29-1 and TRBJ1-2, with 7 bases matching TRBD1. CDR3 length: 11 residues. J gave up 12 bases and V 7 bases, and 11 bases lay outside the gene matches. The germline V gene encodes CDR1 SQVTM and CDR2 ANQGSEA. CDR3 region: CSAPQRGRNTF. In DNA, the CDR3 is TGCAGCGCTCCCCAAAGGGGGCGTAACACCTTC.

This clone has just one count. V usage is TRBV10-3 and J usage is TRBJ2-2; 9 bases match TRBD1. The CDR3 is 16 amino acids. Germline loops: CDR1 ENHRY, CDR2 SYGVKD. V gave up 10 bases and J gave up 4 bases; unmatched junction bases: 13. The CDR3 DNA reads TGTGCCACCTATCCCTCCGGGACAGGGCCCACCGGGGAGCTGTTTTTT. Amino acid sequence: CATYPSGTGPTGELFF.

This clone was seen only once. J is TRBJ2-2 and V is TRBV27, with 7 bases aligning to TRBD1. Unmatched junction bases numbered 17, after V lost 6 bases and J lost 4 bases. CDR1 is MNHEY and CDR2 is SMNVEV in the germline V gene (reference sequence). This CDR3 spans 18 amino acids. CDR3 sequence reads: CASSYRGGAGYATGELFF. Written as DNA, the CDR3 is TGTGCCAGCAGCTACAGGGGTGGGGCAGGCTACGCCACCGGGGAGCTGTTTTTT.

The rearrangement links TRBV5-6 to TRBJ1-6; D perhaps matches TRBD1 (5 bases). CDR3 length: 16 amino acids. In germline, CDR1 is SGHDT, CDR2 YYEEEE. Deletions cut 4 bases from V and 4 bases from J, with 15 bases between. Here the CDR3 DNA reads TGTGCCAGCAGCCATTTCATTCAGGGTTATAATTCACCCCTCCACTTT. This gives the protein CASSHFIQGYNSPLHF.

This chain links TRBV19 with TRBJ1-2, with unresolved D. Trimming stripped 7 bases from V and 3 bases from J, with 12 bases between. Germline CDR1 reads LNHDA; CDR2 reads SQIVND (reference sequence). CDR3 length equals 13 residues. CDR3 DNA: TGTGCCAGTACCCAATGGGAGGACTATGGCTACACCTTC. It encodes CASTQWEDYGYTF.

V is TRBV5-4 and J is TRBJ2-1, with 9 positions matching TRBD2. CDR3 length: 16 residues. V lost 1 base and J lost 9; bases outside the gene matches: 11. Per germline, CDR1 SGHNT and CDR2 YYREEE (reference sequence). The CDR3 loop is CASSLRRGGQEAEQFF. CDR3 coding DNA: TGTGCCAGCAGCTTGCGGCGGGGGGGCCAGGAGGCTGAGCAGTTCTTC. The full variable domain, its missing parts supplied by reference TRBV5-4 and TRBJ2-1, is ETGVTQSPTHLIKTRGQQVTLRCSSQSGHNTVSWYQQALGQGPQFIFQYYREEENGRGNFPPRFSGLQFPNYSSELNVNALELDDSALYLCASSLRRGGQEAEQFFGPGTRLTVL.

The chain links TRBV4-3 to TRBJ2-1, with 8 positions matching TRBD2. The CDR3 contains 16 residues. V shed 0 bases and J 5 bases; nucleotides not matched to a gene: 6. CDR1 is LGHNA, CDR2 YSLEER, per germline. The CDR3 sequence: CASSQEGLEDHNEQFF. CDR3 in DNA: TGCGCCAGCAGCCAAGAGGGACTAGAGGACCACAATGAGCAGTTCTTC.

The chain joins TRBV18 to TRBJ2-7; the match to TRBD1 covers 9 bases. The CDR3 has 13 residues. Per the germline V gene, CDR1 is KGHSH and CDR2 is LQKENI. V lost 10 bases, J lost 2 bases, and 6 bases stayed unmatched. DNA for the CDR3: TGTGCCACTTCGGGACAGGGTCCCTACGAGCAGTACTTC. It translates to CATSGQGPYEQYF.